Detailed here is one TCR beta chain. V lost 2 bases, J lost 1 base, and 9 bases stayed unmatched. CDR1 and CDR2 (germline): SGHRS, YFSETQ. The CDR3 is 18 amino acids. Some clones are missing from TCRdb's copy, which holds only in-frame ones; the method was immunoSEQ multiplex PCR. Counted here are 2 million to 2.5 million clones, approximately 95% occurring once; the ten biggest clones make up roughly 0.13%. The data were obtained in a study of shared clonotypes between healthy human individuals. This clonotype originated in a man in his late teens or twenties in good health. Sequenced: naive CD4+ T cells sorted from blood. As to subset: CD45RA+ positively selected. The chain is built from TRBV5-1 and TRBJ1-1, with TRBD1 identical over 12 bases. The CDR3: CASSFMGQGALPNTEAFF. The CDR3 nucleotides are TGCGCCAGCAGCTTCATGGGACAGGGGGCCCTCCCGAACACTGAAGCTTTCTTT.